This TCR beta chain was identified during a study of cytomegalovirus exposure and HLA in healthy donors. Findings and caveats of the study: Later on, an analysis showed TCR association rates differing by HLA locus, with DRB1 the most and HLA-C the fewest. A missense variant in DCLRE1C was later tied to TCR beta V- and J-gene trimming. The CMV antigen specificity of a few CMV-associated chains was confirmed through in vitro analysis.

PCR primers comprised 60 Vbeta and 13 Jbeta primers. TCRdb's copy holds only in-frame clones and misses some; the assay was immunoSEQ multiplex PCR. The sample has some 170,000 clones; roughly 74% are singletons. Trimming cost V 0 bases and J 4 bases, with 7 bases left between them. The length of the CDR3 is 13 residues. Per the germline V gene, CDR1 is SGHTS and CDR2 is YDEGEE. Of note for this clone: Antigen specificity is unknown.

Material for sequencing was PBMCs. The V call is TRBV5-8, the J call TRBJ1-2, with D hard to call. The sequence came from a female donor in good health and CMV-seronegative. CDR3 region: CASSLGPSYGYTF. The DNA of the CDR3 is TGTGCCAGCAGCTTGGGCCCTAGCTATGGCTACACCTTC.